These T cell receptor beta chains were read from a single sample in a study of T cells after yellow fever vaccination. TCRdb recomputed calls from the 5' RACE reads with MiXCR, one row per CDR3 protein. The profile shows a few hundred thousand distinct CDR3 sequences, 8.5% to 10% of them singletons. This specimen was PBMCs, taken on the day of the first yellow fever vaccination. The receptors derive from a man younger than 35 who received the YFV17D yellow fever vaccine. CDR3s include the opening cysteine and the closing phenylalanine or tryptophan. A D gene is named only where the DNA matches it firmly. Size tells how often a clone was seen (once, few, many) or the class of an expanded clone, and some rows leave it out.

clone_size,d_call,v_call,j_call,cdr3_aa
few,-,TRBV7-9,TRBJ2-7,CASSLSVRGTYEQYF
many,-,TRBV7-9,TRBJ1-1,CASSLTFYNTEAFF
-,-,TRBV6-1,TRBJ2-1,CASSLGSDSYNEQFF
-,TRBD1,TRBV20-1,TRBJ1-3,CSALWGTAGNTIYF
many,-,TRBV30,TRBJ2-5,CAWSIQGVVTQYF
many,TRBD1,TRBV29-1,TRBJ2-7,CSVWTGSSYEQYF
few,-,TRBV6-2/TRBV6-3,TRBJ2-7,CASSYRSTGNYEQYF
few,TRBD1,TRBV5-1,TRBJ2-3,CASSLEGRADRADTQYF
few,TRBD2,TRBV5-1,TRBJ2-1,CASSLLAGGLSSDEQFF
-,-,TRBV5-1,TRBJ2-1,CASSSDSGYNEQFF
many,-,TRBV6-2/TRBV6-3,TRBJ2-1,CASHGGGGGGNEQFF
few,-,TRBV7-9,TRBJ1-4,CASSLGTENEKLFF
many,TRBD1,TRBV4-3,TRBJ2-2,CASSQGFRGLDTGELFF
-,TRBD1,TRBV7-3,TRBJ2-7,CASSGQGRLYEQYF
-,-,TRBV12-3/TRBV12-4,TRBJ1-2,CASTRGGRVYGYTF
many,-,TRBV5-6,TRBJ2-5,CASSWSRVRETQYF
few,TRBD2,TRBV6-1,TRBJ2-1,CASSAPSGGASGDEQFF
-,-,TRBV25-1,TRBJ2-5,CASSDVGQGYQETQYF
few,-,TRBV4-3,TRBJ1-1,CASSQEPGPYQVGVAFF
few,TRBD1,TRBV11-2,TRBJ2-5,CASSWGQAQETQYF
-,TRBD2,TRBV4-2,TRBJ2-1,CASSQDSGGSYNEQFF
-,TRBD2,TRBV7-2,TRBJ2-7,CASSLGFGGGYEQYF
many,TRBD2,TRBV7-2,TRBJ2-5,CASSFRLAVPQETQYF
few,-,TRBV29-1,TRBJ2-1,CSVGAAGSYNEQFF
-,-,TRBV12-5,TRBJ1-1,CASGVATMNTEAFF
few,-,TRBV12-3/TRBV12-4,TRBJ1-5,CASSRSANQPQHF
few,-,TRBV20-1,TRBJ2-1,CSARLNNEQFF
few,TRBD1,TRBV7-3,TRBJ2-3,CASTNRGTGADTQYF
many,-,TRBV3-1,TRBJ2-1,CATTSEYYNEQFF
few,TRBD1,TRBV20-1,TRBJ1-4,CSAPRGTQSELFF
few,-,TRBV7-8,TRBJ2-7,CASSLAFYEQYF
many,-,TRBV20-1,TRBJ2-7,CSARVPGVAREQYF
-,-,TRBV5-1,TRBJ1-2,CASSLEASVNLPYGYTF
few,-,TRBV5-8,TRBJ2-2,CASSPGQGEGTGELFF
-,TRBD2,TRBV9,TRBJ2-5,CASSGRRAGGRETQYF
-,TRBD1,TRBV2,TRBJ1-6,CASSAGTGGNYNSPLHF
-,-,TRBV4-2,TRBJ1-1,CASSQGLGTTEAFF
-,TRBD1,TRBV28,TRBJ2-3,CASSLSTQGASADTQYF
few,-,TRBV28,TRBJ2-4,CASSRGGRVGHAKNIQYF
-,-,TRBV5-8,TRBJ2-3,CASSLDYSTDTQYF
many,TRBD2,TRBV7-3,TRBJ2-3,CASGRGGASTDTQYF
few,-,TRBV19,TRBJ2-6,CASIPGWGYSGANVLTF
-,TRBD2,TRBV5-1,TRBJ2-7,CASSLAGGLSGQYF
many,TRBD1,TRBV10-3,TRBJ1-2,CAISDEGTGRGYTF
few,-,TRBV24-1,TRBJ1-2,CATEDPFYGYTF
-,TRBD1,TRBV18,TRBJ1-1,CASSRDRGNMNTEAFF
few,-,TRBV7-3,TRBJ1-2,CASSAYPGDGYTF
few,-,TRBV12-3/TRBV12-4,TRBJ2-3,CASTPLGVSDTQYF
-,TRBD2,TRBV4-2,TRBJ2-1,CASSSLSGVSYNEQFF
few,-,TRBV15,TRBJ1-2,CATSRDPSGNYGYTF
many,-,TRBV7-8,TRBJ2-5,CASSPRWVGQETQYF
few,TRBD1,TRBV11-2,TRBJ1-1,CASSYRGEVTEAFF